One sample yielded the 32 T cell receptor beta chains listed below, sequenced in a study of T cell responses to AZD1222 COVID-19 vaccine. Generated by immunoSEQ multiplex PCR, the TCRdb table keeps only in-frame clones and is missing some. In the table there are 90,000 to 100,000 clones, 85% of which are singletons. Sequencing used peripheral blood, obtained 28 days after the second AZD1222 dose. The receptors come from an adult who received the AZD1222 COVID-19 vaccine.

The chain uses TRBV5-1 and TRBJ1-1; D is perhaps TRBD1 (5 bases). Germline CDR1 SGHRS, CDR2 YFSETQ. Trimming cost V 4 bases and J 1 base, with 20 bases left between them. This CDR3 spans 17 amino acids. The CDR3 here is CASSGHGGTLPNTEAFF. As DNA, the CDR3 is TGCGCCAGCAGCGGGCATGGAGGGACCCTCCCGAACACTGAAGCTTTCTTT. Together with reference TRBV5-1 and TRBJ1-1, the CDR3 gives the full variable domain: KAGVTQTPRYLIKTRGQQVTLSCSPISGHRSVSWYQQTPGQGLQFLFEYFSETQRNKGNFPGRFSGRQFSNSRSEMNVSTLELGDSALYLCASSGHGGTLPNTEAFFGQGTRLTVV.

This clone was recorded only once. The chain is built from TRBV28 and TRBJ2-3; TRBD2 matches 8 bases. V lost 7 bases, J lost 1 base, and 1 base stayed unmatched. Germline CDR1 and CDR2: MDHEN and SYDVKM. The CDR3 spans 13 residues. This CDR3 is CASTLAGTDTQYF. CDR3 DNA: TGTGCCAGCACACTAGCGGGCACAGATACGCAGTATTTT.

The chain uses TRBV5-1 and TRBJ2-5, with 7 bases fitting TRBD2. From germline, CDR1 is SGHRS and CDR2 YFSETQ. With 3 bases clipped from V and 3 bases from J, the junction kept 5 bases outside the gene matches. CDR3 length equals 14 residues. CDR3 amino acids: CASSSGLVEETQYF. DNA of the CDR3: TGCGCCAGCAGCTCCGGACTAGTGGAAGAGACCCAGTACTTC.

The chain carries TRBV28 and TRBJ2-2; D call uncertain. V was trimmed by 5 bases and J by 4 bases, leaving 5 bases between them. CDR1 MDHEN and CDR2 SYDVKM come from the germline V gene. This CDR3 has 12 amino acids. The CDR3 region has the DNA TGTGCCAGCAGTAAAACCACCGGGGAGCTGTTTTTT. Its translation: CASSKTTGELFF.

The chain combines TRBV28 with TRBJ2-1, with 11 nucleotides matching TRBD2. After removal of 1 base from V and 3 bases from J, the junction contained 2 bases not matched to a gene. Looked up from germline, CDR1 is MDHEN and CDR2 is SYDVKM. The length of the CDR3 is 16 residues. In DNA form, the CDR3 reads TGTGCCAGCAGTTTATTAGCGGGGGGGATCTACAATGAGCAGTTCTTC. This encodes CASSLLAGGIYNEQFF.

The rearrangement links TRBV7-2 to TRBJ1-1, with D perhaps TRBD1 (5 bases). Germline V gene data show CDR1 as SGHTA and CDR2 as FQGNSA. The V end was cut by 1 base, the J end by 4 bases, with 13 bases between. The CDR3 length is 15 residues. CDR3 in DNA: TGTGCCAGCAGCTTAGGGGCGGGGCCGAGCACTGAAGCTTTCTTT. This codes for CASSLGAGPSTEAFF.

This clone has only one observation. The junction departs from germline at one end; a sequencing error may be responsible. The chain joins TRBV7-2 to TRBJ2-3, with 12 bases that match TRBD2. Germline V gene data show CDR1 as SGHTA and CDR2 as FQGNSA. This CDR3 contains 15 residues. The CDR3 region has the DNA TGTGCCAGCAGCCTAGCGGGGGGGACGACAGATACGCAGTATTTT. Its translation is CASSLAGGTTDTQYF.

This chain links TRBV6-5 with TRBJ1-2; tentatively, D is TRBD1 (5 bases). V dropped 4 bases and J dropped 4 bases, with 16 bases sitting between them. The CDR3 sequence is 15 residues long. Germline CDR1 reads MNHEY; CDR2 reads SVGAGI. CDR3 sequence reads: CASSSPGRSVYGYTF. The CDR3 bases are TGTGCCAGCAGTTCTCCGGGACGGTCTGTCTATGGCTACACCTTC.

The gene calls are TRBV30 and TRBJ2-1; TRBD2 agrees at 9 bases. V lost 2 bases, J lost 6 bases, and 5 bases stayed unmatched. Germline-derived CDR1 and CDR2 are GTSNPN and SVGIG (reference sequence). CDR3 size: 14 residues. The CDR3, as DNA: TGTGCCTGGAGTAGCGGGGGGCCTGCCAATGAGCAGTTCTTC. It is translated as CAWSSGGPANEQFF.

This clone occurred a few times. The chain has TRBV4-2 and TRBJ2-7; D may be TRBD1 (5 bases). V lost 4 bases, J lost 6 bases, and 16 bases lay in between. Germline CDR1 and CDR2: LGHNA and YNFKEQ. This CDR3 contains 14 residues. The CDR3 DNA reads TGTGCCAGCAGCCGCAACAGGCAAGTTTCCGAGCAGTACTTC. This translates into CASSRNRQVSEQYF.

The gene calls are TRBV12-3 or TRBV12-4 and TRBJ1-5, with TRBD1 as a possible D gene (5 bases). The CDR3 extends over 12 amino acids. Trimming removed 7 bases from V and 7 bases from J, with 11 bases in between. This CDR3 reads CASTWGGQPQHF. CDR3 in DNA: TGTGCCAGCACCTGGGGCGGGCAGCCCCAGCATTTT.

The V and J genes are TRBV27 and TRBJ2-3; TRBD2 aligns across 8 bases. CDR1 and CDR2 from the germline V gene are MNHEY and SMNVEV (reference sequence). The CDR3 totals 20 residues. CDR3 protein: CPWAPAAGVPTPDSTDTQYF. CDR3 in DNA: TGTCCTTGGGCCCCAGCAGCGGGAGTCCCCACACCAGACAGCACAGATACGCAGTATTTT.

V gene TRBV18 combines with J gene TRBJ1-1, with 10 bases aligning to TRBD1. Germline assignment: CDR1 KGHSH and CDR2 LQKENI. The junction had 4 bases not matched to a gene; V was cut back by 6 bases and J by 3 bases. This CDR3 comprises 14 residues. CDR3 loop: CASSATGGDTEAFF. DNA for the CDR3: TGTGCCAGCTCGGCGACAGGGGGCGACACTGAAGCTTTCTTT.

CDR3 amino acids: CASSPYSNSPLHF. The CDR3 DNA is TGTGCCAGCAGCCCATACAGTAATTCACCCCTCCACTTT. The chain combines TRBV9 with TRBJ1-6; no definite D call. The CDR3 runs to 13 residues. V lost 4 bases and J lost 6, with 8 bases in between. The germline V gene has CDR1 SGDLS and CDR2 YYNGEE. The whole variable domain, filled in from reference TRBV9 and TRBJ1-6, reads DSGVTQTPKHLITATGQRVTLRCSPRSGDLSVYWYQQSLDQGLQFLIQYYNGEERAKGNILERFSAQQFPDLHSELNLSSLELGDSALYFCASSPYSNSPLHFGNGTRLTVT.

The V and J genes are TRBV3-1 (or the pseudogene TRBV3-2) and TRBJ1-3; D remains ambiguous. This CDR3 is built from 15 residues. Germline CDR1 reads LGHDT; CDR2 reads YNNKEL (reference sequence). Trimming shortened V by 3 bases and J by 9 bases, and 18 bases separated the two germline ends. The CDR3 protein is CASSHPRTGLVTIYF. The DNA of the CDR3 is TGTGCCAGCAGCCACCCGCGAACTGGATTAGTCACCATATATTTT.

The chain carries TRBV5-1 and TRBJ1-4; D is ambiguous. Germline CDR1 and CDR2: SGHRS and YFSETQ. This CDR3 is built from 14 residues. The ends were cut back, 7 bases at V and 0 bases at J, with 10 bases in the middle. In DNA form, the CDR3 reads TGCGCCAGCTCCGAACAGCCAACTAATGAAAAACTGTTTTTT. It codes for CASSEQPTNEKLFF.

This chain joins TRBV4-1 and TRBJ2-7, with D unresolved. V was trimmed by 4 bases and J by 2 bases, leaving 21 bases between them. The CDR3 is made up of 17 amino acids. Germline V gives CDR1 MGHRA, CDR2 YSYEKL. Here the CDR3 reads CASSPPPIGKATYEQYF. CDR3 in DNA: TGCGCCAGCAGCCCCCCCCCGATTGGGAAGGCCACCTACGAGCAGTACTTC.

This rearrangement joins TRBV2 to TRBJ1-1, with D uncertain. Deletions cut 3 bases from V and 0 bases from J, with 8 bases between. Germline loops: CDR1 SNHLY, CDR2 FYNNEI. The CDR3 is 14 amino acids. The CDR3 DNA reads as TGTGCCAGCAGTGACCCGGGCTTGAACACTGAAGCTTTCTTT. Its protein product is CASSDPGLNTEAFF.

The CDR3 DNA follows: TGTGCCAGCAGCTTTTCGACTGGGGATACGCAGTATTTT. Its translation: CASSFSTGDTQYF. V usage is TRBV7-9 and J usage is TRBJ2-3; D gene uncertain. The CDR3 is 13 residues long. V was clipped by 3 bases and J by 6 bases, with 10 bases between them. Germline values: CDR1 SEHNR, CDR2 FQNEAQ (reference sequence).

The CDR3 DNA sequence: TGCGCCAGCAGCCCCAGACTTGGTAGCACAGATACGCAGTATTTT. Its protein product is CASSPRLGSTDTQYF. This chain links TRBV4-3 with TRBJ2-3; no reliable D call. The CDR3 is 15 amino acids. V was clipped by 4 bases and J by 0 bases, with 11 bases between them. In germline, CDR1 is LGHNA, CDR2 YSLEER.

CDR3 residues: CSVGTANEQFF. CDR3 coding DNA: TGCAGCGTTGGGACTGCCAATGAGCAGTTCTTC. V usage is TRBV29-1 and J usage is TRBJ2-1; possible D gene TRBD2, 5 bases. Trimming removed 4 bases at V and 6 bases at J, with 7 bases between. The length of the CDR3 is 11 residues. CDR1 and CDR2 (germline): SQVTM, ANQGSEA.

The chain couples TRBV11-2 to TRBJ2-5; D remains unclear. There are 12 residues in the CDR3. Germline V gene sequence: CDR1 SGHAT, CDR2 FQNNGV. V was cut by 3 bases and J by 4 bases, with 6 bases left in between. Here the CDR3 DNA reads TGTGCCAGCAGCTTCTGGGGAGAGACCCAGTACTTC. Translating it yields CASSFWGETQYF.

The chain links TRBV5-6 to TRBJ1-1, with TRBD1 matching over 8 bases. Germline lookup yields CDR1 SGHDT and CDR2 YYEEEE. The junction had 7 bases not matched to a gene; V was cut back by 2 bases and J by 7 bases. This CDR3 comprises 14 residues. CDR3 residues: CASSFVQGGLEAFF. Here the CDR3 DNA reads TGTGCCAGCAGCTTTGTACAGGGGGGTCTTGAAGCTTTCTTT.

The chain combines TRBV6-5 with TRBJ2-2; D is unresolved. The germline V and J ends were trimmed by 6 bases and 4 bases, with 9 bases remaining between them. Germline V gene data show CDR1 as MNHEY and CDR2 as SVGAGI. The CDR3 is 13 amino acids. The CDR3 DNA reads TGTGCCAGCAGGGGGTTTTTCACCGGGGAGCTGTTTTTT. This encodes CASRGFFTGELFF.

The chain couples TRBV11-2 to TRBJ2-2, with unresolved D. The germline V gene has CDR1 SGHAT and CDR2 FQNNGV. The CDR3 length is 11 residues. The germline V and J ends were trimmed by 7 bases and 7 bases, with 7 bases remaining between them. For the CDR3, the DNA is TGTGCCAGCACCAATTACGGGGAGCTGTTTTTT. Protein: CASTNYGELFF. Full variable domain (missing parts from reference TRBV11-2 and TRBJ2-2): EAGVAQSPRYKIIEKRQSVAFWCNPISGHATLYWYQQILGQGPKLLIQFQNNGVVDDSQLPKDRFSAERLKGVDSTLKIQPAKLEDSAVYLCASTNYGELFFGEGSRLTVL.

The rearrangement joins TRBV3-1 (or the pseudogene TRBV3-2) to TRBJ2-7; no clear D gene. The germline CDR1 and CDR2 sequences are LGHDT and YNNKEL (reference sequence). V lost 3 bases and J lost 1, with 7 bases in between. CDR3 length equals 13 residues. CDR3 DNA: TGTGCCAGCAGCCACAGACATTCCTACGAGCAGTACTTC. Translation: CASSHRHSYEQYF.

The chain recombines TRBV20-1 with TRBJ2-1, with 7 bases matching TRBD2. This CDR3 has 12 residues. Germline loops: CDR1 DFQATT, CDR2 SNEGSKA (reference sequence). J was trimmed by 6 bases and V by 3 bases; bases with no gene match: 2. The CDR3 spells CSASGGGNEQFF. The CDR3 DNA reads TGCAGTGCTAGTGGGGGGGGCAATGAGCAGTTCTTC.

This clone was seen once. The chain carries TRBV7-9 and TRBJ2-7, with D uncertain. Germline V lookup: CDR1 SEHNR, CDR2 FQNEAQ (reference sequence). Trimming pared 5 bases from V and 2 bases from J, leaving 13 bases between. There are 14 residues in the CDR3. The CDR3 sequence: CASSRTDGTYEQYF. CDR3 in DNA: TGTGCCAGCAGCCGAACTGACGGAACCTACGAGCAGTACTTC.

This rearrangement joins TRBV2 to TRBJ2-1, with D perhaps TRBD2 (6 bases). The CDR3 has 12 residues. The germline CDR1 and CDR2 sequences are SNHLY and FYNNEI. V was pared by 5 bases and J by 7 bases, with 9 bases between. The CDR3 reads CASSYSGNEQFF. The CDR3 DNA is TGTGCCAGCAGTTACAGCGGGAATGAGCAGTTCTTC. Full variable domain (remainder filled in from reference TRBV2 and TRBJ2-1): EPEVTQTPSHQVTQMGQEVILRCVPISNHLYFYWYRQILGQKVEFLVSFYNNEISEKSEIFDDQFSVERPDGSNFTLKIRSTKLEDSAMYFCASSYSGNEQFFGPGTRLTVL.

This clone was detected once. V and J are TRBV9 and TRBJ1-2, with D possibly TRBD1 on 5 matching bases. Trimming removed 4 bases from V and 4 bases from J, with 17 bases in between. This CDR3 contains 15 residues. Per the germline V gene, CDR1 is SGDLS and CDR2 is YYNGEE. Written as DNA, the CDR3 is TGTGCCAGCAGCTTTACAGGACACGATGTCTATGGCTACACCTTC. This encodes CASSFTGHDVYGYTF.

Here the CDR3 DNA reads TGTGCCAGCAGCTCGGACTATTACAATGAGCAGTTCTTC. As protein: CASSSDYYNEQFF. The V and J genes are TRBV12-3 or TRBV12-4 and TRBJ2-1, with D maybe TRBD2 (6 bases). The V gene lost 6 bases and the J gene lost 4 bases, with 10 bases spanning the gap. There are 13 residues in the CDR3.

The count of this clone is one. This same CDR3 is encoded by further DNA sequences in the sample. The chain links TRBV6-5 to TRBJ1-1; possibly TRBD1 for D (6 bases). CDR1 is MNHEY, CDR2 SVGAGI, per germline. V lost 4 bases and J 4 bases, leaving 10 bases between the germline ends. This CDR3 region has 13 residues. CDR3: CASSLQGATEAFF. The CDR3 nucleotides are TGTGCCAGCAGTTTACAGGGAGCCACTGAAGCTTTCTTT.